These 21 T cell receptor beta chains were all obtained from the same sample, sequenced in a study of OX40 agonist ivuxolimab in advanced cancers. This table comes from immunoSEQ multiplex PCR, and its TCRdb copy is limited to in-frame clones, with some not included. The sample shows 50,000 to 65,000 clones, roughly 84% of them seen only once. This sample comprised CD4+ or CD8+ T cells sorted from blood, obtained in a trial of the OX40 agonist ivuxolimab. These receptors came from an adult with an advanced solid tumor such as melanoma, head and neck, liver or kidney cancer.

This chain uses TRBV19 with TRBJ2-2; TRBD1 aligns across 12 bases. The V gene end was trimmed by 5 bases and the J gene end by 5 bases; junction bases not matched to a gene: 9. Germline V gene lookup returns CDR1 LNHDA and CDR2 SQIVND (reference sequence). CDR3 size: 17 residues. CDR3 region: CASSSAGTGGDTGELFF. CDR3 DNA sequence: TGTGCCAGTAGTTCCGCTGGGACAGGGGGCGATACCGGGGAGCTGTTTTTT.

DNA for the CDR3: TGTGCCTGGAGTGCGGGCGGAGTTAATGAGCAGTTCTTC. It encodes CAWSAGGVNEQFF. The J gene is TRBJ2-1, the V gene TRBV30; D is unresolved. The CDR3 has 13 residues. Trimming shortened V by 1 base and J by 7 bases, and 11 bases separated the two germline ends. Germline loops: CDR1 GTSNPN, CDR2 SVGIG (reference sequence).

In this sample, this clone turned up once. This chain joins TRBV2 and TRBJ1-1; no clear D. Per the germline V gene, CDR1 is SNHLY and CDR2 is FYNNEI. Trimming took 7 bases from V and 0 from J, leaving 9 bases between them. This CDR3 contains 13 residues. CDR3: CASIIIVNTEAFF. CDR3 DNA sequence: TGTGCCAGCATAATTATTGTGAACACTGAAGCTTTCTTT.

This clone is a singleton in its sample. V is TRBV7-9 and J is TRBJ2-1; D ambiguous. Trimming left V 1 base short and J 9 bases short, with 10 bases between. This CDR3 has 13 residues. Germline V CDR1 and CDR2: SEHNR, FQNEAQ (reference sequence). CDR3 in DNA: TGTGCCAGCAGCTTAGTTACGGGTGCTGAGCAGTTCTTC. It encodes CASSLVTGAEQFF.

The J gene is TRBJ2-7, the V gene TRBV7-9, with D possibly called TRBD1 or TRBD2 (5 bases each). Germline V CDR1 and CDR2: SEHNR, FQNEAQ (reference sequence). Trimming cost V 5 bases and J 5 bases, with 10 bases left between them. The CDR3 is made up of 12 amino acids. The CDR3 DNA reads TGTGCCAGCAGCCGGGACCTGAACGAGCAGTACTTC. Protein sequence: CASSRDLNEQYF.

The chain recombines TRBV5-1 with TRBJ1-6; D unresolved. Trimming took 0 bases from V and 3 from J, leaving 4 bases between them. This CDR3 is 14 amino acids long. Germline assignment: CDR1 SGHRS and CDR2 YFSETQ. CDR3 loop: CASSLEVYNSPLHF. The CDR3 coding sequence is TGCGCCAGCAGCTTGGAAGTCTATAATTCACCCCTCCACTTT.

The chain combines TRBV7-2 with TRBJ2-5; tentative D call: TRBD1 (6 bases). The CDR3 covers 15 residues. Germline CDR1 and CDR2: SGHTA and FQGNSA. V gave up 5 bases and J gave up 5 bases, with 18 bases separating them. The CDR3 nucleotides are TGTGCCAGCAGCCAATCGGCGACAGGTGCGGAGACCCAGTACTTC. This codes for CASSQSATGAETQYF. Complete variable domain (other parts from reference TRBV7-2 and TRBJ2-5): GAGVSQSPSNKVTEKGKDVELRCDPISGHTALYWYRQSLGQGLEFLIYFQGNSAPDKSGLPSDRFSAERTGGSVSTLTIQRTQQEDSAVYLCASSQSATGAETQYFGPGTRLLVL.

The chain joins TRBV7-2 to TRBJ1-1, with D possibly matching TRBD1 (5 bases). The germline V gene encodes CDR1 SGHTA and CDR2 FQGNSA. The germline V and J ends were trimmed by 5 bases and 6 bases, with 10 bases remaining between them. CDR3 size: 12 residues. Here the CDR3 reads CASSRRGAEAFF. CDR3 in DNA: TGTGCCAGCAGCAGGCGGGGGGCTGAAGCTTTCTTT.

The rearrangement joins TRBV2 to TRBJ1-6; D unclear. The CDR3 extends over 13 amino acids. V gave up 3 bases and J gave up 9 bases, with 9 bases separating them. In germline, CDR1 is SNHLY, CDR2 FYNNEI. The CDR3 sequence: CASSEVIRSPLHF. The CDR3, as DNA: TGTGCCAGCAGTGAGGTCATTCGTTCACCCCTCCACTTT.

V and J are TRBV2 and TRBJ1-1; D remains unclear. The germline V gene has CDR1 SNHLY and CDR2 FYNNEI. V lost 6 bases and J lost 0, with 8 bases in between. The CDR3 runs 13 residues. This CDR3 is CASRHTVNTEAFF. The CDR3 DNA reads TGTGCCAGCAGACACACAGTGAACACTGAAGCTTTCTTT. The full variable domain, in which reference TRBV2 and TRBJ1-1 provide the parts outside the CDR3, is EPEVTQTPSHQVTQMGQEVILRCVPISNHLYFYWYRQILGQKVEFLVSFYNNEISEKSEIFDDQFSVERPDGSNFTLKIRSTKLEDSAMYFCASRHTVNTEAFFGQGTRLTVV.

The chain employs TRBV2 and TRBJ1-5; D is unclear. Trimming took 5 bases from V and 4 from J, leaving 9 bases between them. The CDR3 has 13 residues. CDR1 and CDR2 (germline): SNHLY, FYNNEI. The CDR3 DNA sequence: TGTGCCAGCAGTCTAAGCCTTAATCAGCCCCAGCATTTT. Protein sequence: CASSLSLNQPQHF. The full variable domain, rest sourced from reference TRBV2 and TRBJ1-5, is EPEVTQTPSHQVTQMGQEVILRCVPISNHLYFYWYRQILGQKVEFLVSFYNNEISEKSEIFDDQFSVERPDGSNFTLKIRSTKLEDSAMYFCASSLSLNQPQHFGDGTRLSIL.

This chain uses TRBV7-7 with TRBJ2-3; D is undetermined. CDR3 length: 13 residues. The ends were cut back, 5 bases at V and 5 bases at J, with 11 bases in the middle. CDR1 and CDR2 from the germline V gene are SSHAT and FNYEAQ (reference sequence). The CDR3 loop is CASSLTAIDTQYF. The CDR3 nucleotides read TGTGCCAGCAGCCTAACAGCCATAGATACGCAGTATTTT.

The chain carries TRBV10-1 and TRBJ1-5, with a weak D call TRBD1 (5 bases). This CDR3 comprises 13 residues. Per the germline V gene, CDR1 is WNHNN and CDR2 is SYGVQD (reference sequence). V shed 3 bases and J shed 5 bases, with 8 bases lying between them. In DNA form, the CDR3 reads TGCGCCAGCAGTGACAGGGTGGATCAGCCCCAGCATTTT. Amino acids: CASSDRVDQPQHF.

This clone was observed a single time. The gene calls are TRBV5-6 and TRBJ2-5; D not certain. V lost 2 bases, J lost 5 bases, and 4 bases lay in between. In germline, CDR1 is SGHDT, CDR2 YYEEEE. The CDR3 is 11 residues long. The CDR3 loop reads CASSFTETQYF. The CDR3 nucleotides read TGTGCCAGCAGCTTCACTGAGACCCAGTACTTC.

The chain links TRBV4-1 to TRBJ2-1, with D perhaps matching TRBD1 (6 bases). The CDR3 sequence is 16 residues long. CDR1 is MGHRA, CDR2 YSYEKL, per germline. The ends were cut back, 4 bases at V and 2 bases at J, with 15 bases in the middle. CDR3 sequence (DNA): TGCGCCAGCAGCCGAGATGACAGGCGCCCCTACAATGAGCAGTTCTTC. It encodes CASSRDDRRPYNEQFF.

The chain uses TRBV5-1 and TRBJ2-5; D assignment may be TRBD1 or TRBD2 (5 bases each). The CDR3 has 15 residues. Deletions cut 4 bases from V and 12 bases from J, with 25 bases between. The germline V gene has CDR1 SGHRS and CDR2 YFSETQ. For the CDR3, the DNA is TGCGCCAGCAGCCCGGGGATCTCGGGGCTGGGGATTAAGTACTTC. It yields the protein CASSPGISGLGIKYF.

This clone came up a few times. The gene calls are TRBV2 and TRBJ1-5; D ambiguous. Germline assignment: CDR1 SNHLY and CDR2 FYNNEI. The CDR3 is 15 amino acids. V gave up 6 bases and J gave up 0 bases, with 12 bases separating them. The CDR3 DNA reads TGTGCCAGCAGACGGACTGATAATAGCAATCAGCCCCAGCATTTT. This encodes CASRRTDNSNQPQHF.

The CDR3, as DNA: TGTGCCAGCAGCTTAGCGCGGTCGTCAGTTCCTACTGAAGCTTTCTTT. This gives the protein CASSLARSSVPTEAFF. The chain uses TRBV11-1 and TRBJ1-1; D is undetermined. This CDR3 contains 16 residues. Trimming cost V 0 bases and J 5 bases, with 16 bases left between them. CDR1 and CDR2 from the germline V gene are SGHAT and FQDESV (reference sequence).

Worth noting for this clone: This specimen includes other DNA sequences encoding the same CDR3. V gene TRBV6-1 combines with J gene TRBJ2-3; D not certain. The V end lost 3 bases, the J end lost 2 bases, and 6 bases lay between the germline ends. The germline V gene encodes CDR1 MNHNS and CDR2 SASEGT. CDR3 length equals 13 residues. The chain's CDR3 is CASSDLFTDTQYF. Here the CDR3 DNA reads TGTGCCAGCAGTGATTTATTCACAGATACGCAGTATTTT.

This clone was observed at least ten times. V gene TRBV5-1 combines with J gene TRBJ2-7; D assignment may be TRBD1 or TRBD2 (5 bases each). CDR3 length: 15 residues. Trimming removed 4 bases from V and 0 bases from J, with 14 bases in between. Germline assignment: CDR1 SGHRS and CDR2 YFSETQ. As DNA, the CDR3 is TGCGCCAGCAGCCACGGGCCAGGGAGCTCCTACGAGCAGTACGTC. It codes for CASSHGPGSSYEQYV.

The gene calls are TRBV28 and TRBJ2-5; D remains unclear. V lost 5 bases to trimming and J lost 3 bases, with 10 bases between them. CDR1 is MDHEN, CDR2 SYDVKM, per germline. This CDR3 contains 13 residues. The CDR3 region has the DNA TGTGCCAGCAGTGGGGTGGCCGAAGAGACCCAGTACTTC. Translated, it gives CASSGVAEETQYF.